This T cell receptor beta chain was sequenced in a study of Ad26.COV2.S vaccination and SARS-CoV-2 variants. Study summary: Donor allocation was to the COV1001 Ad26.COV2.S trial arm. Ad26.COV2.S was injected intramuscularly once or twice, 56 days apart. Study-wide results and limits: Post-vaccination spike-specific CD8+ and CD4+ T cell responses reportedly had substantial breadth.

Treatment of the sample: 15 to 20 received Ad26.COV2.S at low or high dose, single or two shots; 5 received placebo; per-sample allocation not given. Sampling was done on day 63 after the first vaccine or placebo injection. An adult donor aged 18-55 years was enrolled in Boston. TCRdb's table, derived via immunoSEQ multiplex PCR, lists solely in-frame clones and lacks some. The sample holds hundreds of thousands of clones, approximately 88% seen once. Trimming at V came to 5 bases and at J to 10 bases, leaving 9 bases not matched to a gene. The CDR3 is made up of 16 amino acids. Germline-derived CDR1 and CDR2 are SGHTA and FQGNSA. As to this clone: Antigen specificity is unknown.

The chain uses TRBV7-2 and TRBJ2-1; 15 bases agree with TRBD2. The sample consisted of peripheral blood, taken in a trial of Ad26.COV2.S vaccine versus placebo. This receptor was obtained from a person aged 18-60 years who received the Ad26.COV2.S COVID-19 vaccine or a placebo. CDR3 sequence reads: CASSPRGLAGGREQFF. The CDR3 region has the DNA TGTGCCAGCAGCCCCCGCGGACTAGCGGGGGGGCGAGAGCAGTTCTTC.